These 23 T cell receptor beta chains were all obtained from the same sample, sequenced in a study of OX40 agonist ivuxolimab in advanced cancers. Measured with immunoSEQ multiplex PCR; TCRdb has only the in-frame clones, and not every one. The sample lists 70,000 or so clones, about 83% occurring once. This specimen was CD4+ or CD8+ T cells sorted from blood, taken in a trial of the OX40 agonist ivuxolimab. Source of these receptors: an adult with an advanced solid tumor such as melanoma, head and neck, liver or kidney cancer.

The chain recombines TRBV9 with TRBJ2-1; 8 bases agree with TRBD2. Germline values: CDR1 SGDLS, CDR2 YYNGEE. The V segment lost 0 bases and the J segment 1 base; nucleotides outside the gene matches: 6. This CDR3 has 17 residues. The CDR3 DNA is TGTGCCAGCAGCGTAGGGCTAGCGGGTCGTTCCTACAATGAGCAGTTCTTC. It translates to CASSVGLAGRSYNEQFF.

This rearrangement joins TRBV7-9 to TRBJ2-4; 9 positions agree with TRBD1. Germline V CDR1 and CDR2: SEHNR, FQNEAQ (reference sequence). This CDR3 contains 19 residues. Trimming cost V 4 bases and J 1 base; bases outside gene matches: 14. CDR3 loop: CASSSRDRARLGAKNIQYF. The CDR3 nucleotides read TGTGCCAGCAGCTCCCGGGACAGGGCCCGTTTGGGGGCCAAAAACATTCAGTACTTC.

The chain employs TRBV6-1 and TRBJ1-5; the D is unclear. The CDR3 extends over 14 amino acids. Germline values: CDR1 MNHNS, CDR2 SASEGT. V was cut by 2 bases and J by 7 bases, with 12 bases left in between. CDR3 bases: TGTGCCAGCAGTGAAATACGGGGTAGCCAGCCCCAGCATTTT. Translating gives CASSEIRGSQPQHF.

V and J are TRBV5-1 and TRBJ2-3, with D perhaps TRBD1 or TRBD2 (5 bases each). The CDR3 covers 15 residues. Trimming removed 3 bases from V and 3 bases from J, with 14 bases in between. In germline, CDR1 is SGHRS, CDR2 YFSETQ. The CDR3 protein is CASSSGTPGTDTQYF. For the CDR3, the DNA is TGCGCCAGCAGCTCCGGGACGCCGGGGACAGATACGCAGTATTTT.

The CDR3 here is CATSDRGGQSTDTQYF. CDR3 nucleotides: TGTGCCACCAGCGACCGAGGGGGGCAAAGCACAGATACGCAGTATTTT. The chain links TRBV15 to TRBJ2-3; possibly TRBD1 or TRBD2 for D (6 bases each). CDR3 length: 16 amino acids. Trimming took off 5 bases at V and 0 bases at J, with 15 bases between the two ends. Germline assignment: CDR1 LNHNV and CDR2 YYDKDF (reference sequence).

The V and J genes are TRBV4-2 and TRBJ2-3, with D uncertain. Trimming left V 4 bases short and J 6 bases short, with 8 bases between. The CDR3 totals 12 residues. Looked up from germline, CDR1 is LGHNA and CDR2 is YNFKEQ. The CDR3, as DNA: TGTGCCAGCAGCCTCACCATGGATACGCAGTATTTT. It yields the protein CASSLTMDTQYF.

The chain joins TRBV5-8 to TRBJ1-2; D ambiguous. Germline-derived CDR1 and CDR2 are SGHTS and YDEGEE. The CDR3 sequence is 11 residues long. CDR3 sequence (DNA): TGTGTAAGCAGATTTAACTATGGCTACACCTTC. It encodes CVSRFNYGYTF.

The chain links TRBV25-1 to TRBJ2-5, with D perhaps TRBD1 (5 bases). V lost 0 bases, J lost 1 base, and 15 bases lay in between. This CDR3 is 17 amino acids long. Germline assignment: CDR1 MGHDK and CDR2 SYGVNS. CDR3 region: CASSEYQVVTVQETQYF. The CDR3 bases are TGTGCCAGCAGTGAATATCAGGTGGTGACAGTCCAAGAGACCCAGTACTTC. Full variable domain (rest looked up from reference TRBV25-1 and TRBJ2-5): EADIYQTPRYLVIGTGKKITLECSQTMGHDKMYWYQQDPGMELHLIHYSYGVNSTEKGDLSSESTVSRIRTEHFPLTLESARPSHTSQYLCASSEYQVVTVQETQYFGPGTRLLVL.

J is TRBJ2-4 and V is TRBV4-2; no clear D gene. The CDR3 loop spans 17 amino acids. Deletions cut 0 bases from V and 1 base from J, with 13 bases between. Per germline, CDR1 LGHNA and CDR2 YNFKEQ. CDR3 protein: CASSQEPQPRAKNIQYF. CDR3 DNA: TGTGCCAGCAGCCAAGAACCCCAACCGAGGGCCAAAAACATTCAGTACTTC.

The rearrangement joins TRBV6-1 to TRBJ1-5; D is ambiguous. Germline V gene lookup returns CDR1 MNHNS and CDR2 SASEGT. Trimming stripped 6 bases from V and 8 bases from J, with 11 bases between. The CDR3 sequence is 12 residues long. CDR3 DNA: TGTGCCAGCAGCCCCCCTCAAGAGCCCCAGCATTTT. This encodes CASSPPQEPQHF.

This clone was observed a single time. The rearrangement links TRBV18 to TRBJ2-5, with a tentative D call TRBD1 (6 bases). The CDR3 loop spans 15 amino acids. Trimming removed 4 bases at V and 7 bases at J, with 19 bases between. The V gene's germline CDR1 is KGHSH and CDR2 LQKENI. CDR3 bases: TGTGCCAGCTCACTGAGCGAGGGACACTTGGGGACCCAGTACTTC. Translation gives CASSLSEGHLGTQYF.

As DNA, the CDR3 is TGTGCCAGCAGTCCCGAGATCGGCGGAATTATGGGCTACACCTTC. Translated: CASSPEIGGIMGYTF. This rearrangement joins TRBV6-6 to TRBJ1-2; D remains ambiguous. Trimming took off 5 bases at V and 8 bases at J, with 21 bases between the two ends. The CDR3 length is 15 residues. Germline-derived CDR1 and CDR2 are MNHNY and SVGAGI (reference sequence).

The chain couples TRBV7-8 to TRBJ2-1; no reliable D call. The V and J ends lost 2 bases and 1 base respectively, with 9 bases between them. The germline CDR1 and CDR2 sequences are SGHVS and FQNEAQ. This CDR3 is built from 15 residues. The CDR3 DNA sequence: TGTGCCAGCAGCTTAATCGTGAGTTCCTACAATGAGCAGTTCTTC. Protein: CASSLIVSSYNEQFF.

V is TRBV5-6 and J is TRBJ2-3; 8 bases agree with TRBD1. The CDR3 consists of 14 residues. The V and J ends lost 4 bases and 4 bases, in that order; junction bases with no gene match: 5. The germline gives CDR1 SGHDT, CDR2 YYEEEE. CDR3 nucleotide sequence: TGTGCCAGCAGCATCGGACAGGGATCAGATACGCAGTATTTT. Residues: CASSIGQGSDTQYF.

The chain uses TRBV6-6 and TRBJ2-3; TRBD2 aligns across 9 bases. The V and J ends lost 5 bases and 6 bases, in that order; junction bases with no gene match: 12. This CDR3 is built from 16 residues. The V gene's germline CDR1 is MNHNY and CDR2 SVGAGI (reference sequence). CDR3: CASSRPVAGVADTQYF. The CDR3 nucleotides read TGTGCCAGCAGTAGACCCGTAGCGGGGGTCGCGGATACGCAGTATTTT.

The sample holds one count of this clone. The V call is TRBV19, the J call TRBJ1-6, with D unresolved. Germline assignment: CDR1 LNHDA and CDR2 SQIVND (reference sequence). V was clipped by 1 base and J by 7 bases, with 11 bases between them. The CDR3 spans 15 residues. The chain's CDR3 is CASSIAARFNSPLHF. The CDR3 DNA follows: TGTGCCAGTAGTATAGCGGCCAGGTTCAATTCACCCCTCCACTTT. Full variable domain (rest looked up from reference TRBV19 and TRBJ1-6): DGGITQSPKYLFRKEGQNVTLSCEQNLNHDAMYWYRQDPGQGLRLIYYSQIVNDFQKGDIAEGYSVSREKKESFPLTVTSAQKNPTAFYLCASSIAARFNSPLHFGNGTRLTVT.

The V gene is TRBV7-2, the J gene TRBJ2-2; the D gene is possibly TRBD2 (6 bases). The CDR3 spans 16 residues. V was cut by 1 base and J by 5 bases, with 14 bases left in between. CDR1 is SGHTA and CDR2 is FQGNSA in the germline V gene. The DNA for the CDR3 is TGTGCCAGCAGCTTAGGAGGTCTAGCGATGACCGGGGAGCTGTTTTTT. Translating it yields CASSLGGLAMTGELFF. Combining the CDR3 with reference TRBV7-2 and TRBJ2-2 gives the whole variable domain GAGVSQSPSNKVTEKGKDVELRCDPISGHTALYWYRQSLGQGLEFLIYFQGNSAPDKSGLPSDRFSAERTGGSVSTLTIQRTQQEDSAVYLCASSLGGLAMTGELFFGEGSRLTVL.

The V gene is TRBV12-5, the J gene TRBJ2-2; D perhaps matches TRBD1 (6 bases). Trimming left V 1 base short and J 0 bases short, with 6 bases between. Germline V gene data show CDR1 as LGHNT and CDR2 as FRNRAP. CDR3 length: 15 residues. The CDR3 region has the DNA TGTGCTAGTGGTTTGGGGACAGCGAACACCGGGGAGCTGTTTTTT. Its translation is CASGLGTANTGELFF.

The J gene is TRBJ2-2, the V gene TRBV7-2; 9 positions agree with TRBD1. Germline V CDR1 and CDR2: SGHTA, FQGNSA. The CDR3 sequence is 14 residues long. The V segment lost 7 bases and the J segment 6 bases; nucleotides outside the gene matches: 6. CDR3 nucleotide sequence: TGTGCCAGCATACAGGGGGCTGTTTCCGGGGAGCTGTTTTTT. Residues: CASIQGAVSGELFF.

About this clone: Other DNA sequences of this sample code for an identical CDR3. The V and J genes are TRBV28 and TRBJ2-3; D is unresolved. This CDR3 spans 11 amino acids. Germline V CDR1 and CDR2: MDHEN, SYDVKM. Trimming pared 2 bases from V and 7 bases from J, leaving 4 bases between. This chain's CDR3 is CASSLKYTQYF. CDR3 nucleotide sequence: TGTGCCAGCAGTTTAAAATATACGCAGTATTTT. Drawing the rest from reference TRBV28 and TRBJ2-3, the complete variable domain is DVKVTQSSRYLVKRTGEKVFLECVQDMDHENMFWYRQDPGLGLRLIYFSYDVKMKEKGDIPEGYSVSREKKERFSLILESASTNQTSMYLCASSLKYTQYFGPGTRLTVL.

This chain uses TRBV7-9 with TRBJ1-1; TRBD1 aligns across 8 bases. The CDR3 runs to 15 residues. V was clipped by 5 bases and J by 4 bases; unmatched bases: 9. Germline V gives CDR1 SEHNR, CDR2 FQNEAQ (reference sequence). This CDR3 is CASSPYRDRITEAFF. In nucleotides, the CDR3 is TGTGCCAGCAGCCCATACCGGGACAGGATCACTGAAGCTTTCTTT.

The chain employs TRBV6-1 and TRBJ1-5; D not certain. Germline CDR1 reads MNHNS; CDR2 reads SASEGT. The CDR3 runs 12 residues. V dropped 6 bases and J dropped 1 base, with 4 bases sitting between them. CDR3 bases: TGTGCCAGCAGGTTGAGCAATCAGCCCCAGCATTTT. It is translated as CASRLSNQPQHF.

In this sample, this clone turned up a few times. V and J are TRBV5-1 and TRBJ2-1; TRBD2 matches at 8 bases. The CDR3 extends over 17 amino acids. The germline V gene encodes CDR1 SGHRS and CDR2 YFSETQ. V lost 0 bases to trimming and J lost 4 bases; unmatched junction nucleotides: 9. CDR3 nucleotide sequence: TGCGCCAGCAGCTTGGGAGATAGAGTAGCGGGGTACAATGAGCAGTTCTTC. It is translated as CASSLGDRVAGYNEQFF.